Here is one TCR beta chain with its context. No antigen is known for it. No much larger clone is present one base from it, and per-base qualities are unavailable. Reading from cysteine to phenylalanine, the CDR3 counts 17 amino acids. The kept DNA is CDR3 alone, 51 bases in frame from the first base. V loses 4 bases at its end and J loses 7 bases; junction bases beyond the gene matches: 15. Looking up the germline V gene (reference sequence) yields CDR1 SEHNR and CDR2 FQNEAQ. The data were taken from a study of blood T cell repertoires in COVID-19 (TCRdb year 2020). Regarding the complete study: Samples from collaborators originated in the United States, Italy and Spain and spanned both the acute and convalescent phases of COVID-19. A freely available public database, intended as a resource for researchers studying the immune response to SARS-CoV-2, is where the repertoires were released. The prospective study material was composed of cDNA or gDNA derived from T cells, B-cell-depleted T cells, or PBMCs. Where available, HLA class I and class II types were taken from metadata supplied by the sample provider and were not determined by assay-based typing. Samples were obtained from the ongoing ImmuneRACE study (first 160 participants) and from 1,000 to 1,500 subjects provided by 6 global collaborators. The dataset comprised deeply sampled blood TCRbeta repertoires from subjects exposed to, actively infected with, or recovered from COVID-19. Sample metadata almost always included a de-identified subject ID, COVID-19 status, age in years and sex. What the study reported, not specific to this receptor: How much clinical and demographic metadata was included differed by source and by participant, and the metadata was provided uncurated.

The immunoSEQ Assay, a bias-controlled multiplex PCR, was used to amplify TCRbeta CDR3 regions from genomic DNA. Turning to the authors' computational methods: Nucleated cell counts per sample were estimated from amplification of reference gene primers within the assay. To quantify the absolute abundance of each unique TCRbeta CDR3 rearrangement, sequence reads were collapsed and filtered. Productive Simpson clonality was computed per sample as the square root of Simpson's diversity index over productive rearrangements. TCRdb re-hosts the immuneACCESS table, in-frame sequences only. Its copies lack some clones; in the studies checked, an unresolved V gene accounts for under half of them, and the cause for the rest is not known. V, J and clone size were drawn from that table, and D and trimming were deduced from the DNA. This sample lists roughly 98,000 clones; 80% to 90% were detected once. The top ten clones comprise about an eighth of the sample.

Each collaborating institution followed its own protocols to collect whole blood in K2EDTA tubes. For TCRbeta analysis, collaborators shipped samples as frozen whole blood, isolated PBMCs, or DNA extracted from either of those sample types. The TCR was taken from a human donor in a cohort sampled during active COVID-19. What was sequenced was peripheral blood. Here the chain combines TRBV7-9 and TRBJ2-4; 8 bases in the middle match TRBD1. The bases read TGTGCCAGCAGCTATTCCTCCAGGGGGCCCCAAGGGAACATTCAGTACTTC. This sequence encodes CASSYSSRGPQGNIQYF. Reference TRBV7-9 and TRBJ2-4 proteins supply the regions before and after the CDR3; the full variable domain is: DTGVSQNPRHKITKRGQNVTFRCDPISEHNRLYWYRQTLGQGPEFLTYFQNEAQLEKSRLLSDRFSAERPKGSFSTLEIQRTEQGDSAMYLCASSYSSRGPQGNIQYFGAGTRLSVL.